Shown below are 17 T cell receptor beta chains from a single sample sequenced in a study of monozygotic twins with inflammatory bowel disease. TCRdb reprocessed the 5' RACE reads, keeping one entry per CDR3 protein, no DNA. This table holds around 370,000 distinct CDR3 sequences. Sequenced material: blood. The source of these receptors is a human donor with ulcerative colitis or Crohn's disease, or a healthy co-twin of an affected twin (not recorded which).

V and J are TRBV6-2 or TRBV6-3 and TRBJ1-1. The CDR3 has 13 amino acids. Germline CDR1 MNHEY, CDR2 SVGEGT. The CDR3 sequence is CASRMDGNTEAFF.

This chain links TRBV12-3 or TRBV12-4 with TRBJ1-6; checking the TCRdb D call of TRBD1 is not possible without DNA. The CDR3 spans 18 residues. The CDR3 reads CASSSRPKDSSYNSPLHF.

J is TRBJ2-1 and V is TRBV5-6. Germline CDR1 is SGHDT and CDR2 is YYEEEE. The CDR3 extends over 12 amino acids. The CDR3 spells CASSLSPFNQFF.

The J gene is TRBJ2-1, the V gene TRBV18. CDR3 size: 15 residues. Germline-derived CDR1 and CDR2 are KGHSH and LQKENI. The CDR3 protein is CASSPMGASYNEQFF.

This chain connects TRBV5-1 to TRBJ1-1; as DNA is missing, the TRBD1 call by TCRdb cannot be tested. In germline, CDR1 is SGHRS, CDR2 YFSETQ. The CDR3 totals 16 residues. The CDR3: CASSLAVGGMGTEAFF.

J is TRBJ2-4 and V is TRBV7-2; TCRdb indicates TRBD1, and absent DNA this call remains unverified. The CDR3 runs to 17 residues. CDR1 SGHTA and CDR2 FQGNSA come from the germline V gene. CDR3: CASSLRRTGVAKNIQYF.

The J gene is TRBJ1-2, the V gene TRBV12-3 or TRBV12-4; TCRdb calls TRBD1, which cannot be checked without DNA. There are 15 residues in the CDR3. This CDR3 is CASSLVRDRAKGYTF.

The rearrangement uses TRBV3-1 and TRBJ2-5. There are 14 residues in the CDR3. Germline values: CDR1 LGHDT, CDR2 YNNKEL (reference sequence). The CDR3 loop is CASSRNLGMETQYF.

V usage is TRBV9 and J usage is TRBJ2-7; TCRdb returns TRBD2, unconfirmable since there is no DNA. Germline V gives CDR1 SGDLS, CDR2 YYNGEE. The CDR3 covers 13 residues. The CDR3 sequence: CASSVVEDGWLYF.

V is TRBV19 and J is TRBJ2-7; TCRdb's D call of TRBD1 is untestable without DNA. This CDR3 contains 16 residues. Germline loops: CDR1 LNHDA, CDR2 SQIVND (reference sequence). The CDR3 sequence is CASSMGTGKGSYEQYF.

V is TRBV12-3 or TRBV12-4 and J is TRBJ2-1; lacking DNA, the TRBD1 call made by TCRdb goes unchecked. This CDR3 contains 16 residues. The CDR3 is CASTQTGGPPYNEQFF.

This chain uses TRBV5-6 with TRBJ2-1; TCRdb's D call, TRBD2, is unchecked because there is no DNA. This CDR3 is built from 15 residues. CDR1 SGHDT and CDR2 YYEEEE come from the germline V gene. The CDR3: CASSLGWALLWEQFF.

V usage is TRBV5-6 and J usage is TRBJ2-7; the TCRdb D gene call, TRBD1, has no DNA to confirm it. The germline V gene encodes CDR1 SGHDT and CDR2 YYEEEE. The CDR3 has 16 residues. CDR3 sequence: CASSFSPRTVAYEQYF.

The rearrangement uses TRBV12-3 or TRBV12-4 and TRBJ2-7. The CDR3 extends over 13 amino acids. The CDR3 sequence is CASSNGLFYEQYF.

The V gene is TRBV7-2, the J gene TRBJ1-2; TCRdb gives TRBD1 as the D gene, but with no DNA this cannot be confirmed. This CDR3 has 15 amino acids. Germline CDR1 is SGHTA and CDR2 is FQGNSA. The CDR3: CASSLALRQGNGYTF.

The J gene is TRBJ2-1, the V gene TRBV5-1; TCRdb returns TRBD2, unconfirmable since there is no DNA. This CDR3 has 16 residues. Germline values: CDR1 SGHRS, CDR2 YFSETQ. Here the CDR3 reads CASSLRSGDSYNEQFF.

This chain joins TRBV4-1 and TRBJ2-5. Germline lookup yields CDR1 MGHRA and CDR2 YSYEKL. The CDR3 consists of 16 residues. The CDR3 sequence is CASSQAIFPREETQYF.